Presented here are 10 T cell receptor beta chains from one specimen sequenced in a study of T cell responses to AZD1222 COVID-19 vaccine. The repertoire was sequenced with immunoSEQ multiplex PCR; TCRdb's copy has only in-frame clones and lacks some. The sample yields approximately 150,000 clones, just over 90% seen once. The sequencing here drew on peripheral blood, taken on day 0 of AZD1222 vaccination. The receptor source for this set is an adult in good health.

The chain has TRBV30 and TRBJ1-2; a possible D gene is TRBD1 (6 bases). Germline lookup yields CDR1 GTSNPN and CDR2 SVGIG (reference sequence). Trimming shortened V by 0 bases and J by 6 bases, and 8 bases separated the two germline ends. CDR3 length: 12 residues. CDR3 loop: CAWSVNRDGYTF. The CDR3 coding sequence is TGTGCCTGGAGTGTGAACAGGGATGGCTACACCTTC.

This clone was picked up a small number of times. The rearrangement joins TRBV2 to TRBJ1-3; D is undetermined. Trimming stripped 6 bases from V and 0 bases from J, with 15 bases between. The germline CDR1 and CDR2 sequences are SNHLY and FYNNEI. There are 16 residues in the CDR3. The CDR3: CASSFEQSFSGNTIYF. CDR3 nucleotides: TGTGCCAGCAGCTTTGAACAGAGTTTCTCTGGAAACACCATATATTTT.

V and J are TRBV27 and TRBJ2-7; TRBD2 agrees at 7 bases. The CDR3 loop spans 14 amino acids. In germline, CDR1 is MNHEY, CDR2 SMNVEV (reference sequence). V was clipped by 3 bases and J by 2 bases; unmatched bases: 4. CDR3 nucleotide sequence: TGTGCCAGCAGTTTGGGGGGGGTAGCCTACGAGCAGTACTTC. This translates into CASSLGGVAYEQYF.

Regarding this clone: This sample also contains other DNA sequences that code for the same CDR3. The V and J genes are TRBV14 and TRBJ1-4; no clear D. The CDR3 is made up of 14 amino acids. V lost 3 bases and J lost 3, with 8 bases in between. Germline assignment: CDR1 SGHDN and CDR2 FVKESK. The CDR3 spells CASSHWDSNEKLFF. In nucleotides, the CDR3 is TGTGCCAGCAGCCATTGGGATTCTAATGAAAAACTGTTTTTT.

The chain has TRBV6-5 and TRBJ1-1; D possibly corresponds to TRBD1 (6 bases). Germline V gene data show CDR1 as MNHEY and CDR2 as SVGAGI. Trimming cost V 8 bases and J 1 base, with 11 bases left between them. The CDR3 extends over 13 amino acids. CDR3 loop: CASFKTGNTEAFF. The DNA of the CDR3 is TGTGCCAGCTTTAAGACAGGGAACACTGAAGCTTTCTTT.

This rearrangement joins TRBV3-1 (or the pseudogene TRBV3-2) to TRBJ2-7; 7 nucleotides match TRBD1. The CDR3 consists of 13 residues. Per germline, CDR1 LGHDT and CDR2 YNNKEL (reference sequence). The V segment lost 1 base and the J segment 9 bases; nucleotides outside the gene matches: 6. CDR3 coding DNA: TGTGCCAGCAGCCAAGTAAGCGGACAGGTGCAGTACTTC. It codes for CASSQVSGQVQYF.

The chain uses TRBV7-8 and TRBJ1-2; weak D call: TRBD1 (5 bases). This CDR3 has 15 amino acids. Trimming removed 7 bases at V and 4 bases at J, with 19 bases between. Germline CDR1 is SGHVS and CDR2 is FQNEAQ. For the CDR3, the DNA is TGTGCCAGCAACAACCCGTCCGGGACCACCTATGGCTACACCTTC. Protein: CASNNPSGTTYGYTF.

In nucleotides, the CDR3 is TGCGCCAGCACGAGGGGGGACCTCTCCTACAATGAGCAGTTCTTC. This encodes CASTRGDLSYNEQFF. This chain joins TRBV5-1 and TRBJ2-1, with D perhaps assigned TRBD1 or TRBD2 (6 bases each). The CDR3 has 15 residues. Trimming left V 6 bases short and J 0 bases short, with 13 bases between. The V gene's germline CDR1 is SGHRS and CDR2 YFSETQ.

The J gene is TRBJ2-2, the V gene TRBV18; 7 nucleotides align to TRBD1. The ends lost 3 bases at V and 3 bases at J; junction bases unmatched: 4. Germline V gene data show CDR1 as KGHSH and CDR2 as LQKENI. The length of the CDR3 is 15 residues. The DNA of the CDR3 is TGTGCCAGCTCACCGGGGACAGCGGACACCGGGGAGCTGTTTTTT. It is translated as CASSPGTADTGELFF.

This chain uses TRBV5-6 with TRBJ2-6, with D perhaps matching TRBD1 (6 bases). Germline CDR1 is SGHDT and CDR2 is YYEEEE. The CDR3 is made up of 19 amino acids. V lost 1 base to trimming and J lost 2 bases, with 19 bases between them. CDR3: CASSLSQGHPFTGANVLTF. DNA for the CDR3: TGTGCCAGCAGCTTGTCACAGGGACACCCTTTTACTGGGGCCAACGTCCTGACTTTC.